This TCR beta chain was identified in a study of T cells after yellow fever vaccination. TCRdb ran MiXCR on the 5' RACE reads and lists one entry per CDR3 protein. This sample carries approximately 120,000 distinct CDR3 sequences, about 8.8% of them seen once, and the ten largest clones take about two fifths. General study points: Only a minor proportion of clonotypes was detected across both CD4 and CD8 compartments.

Trimming shortened V by 3 bases and J by 0 bases, and 9 bases separated the two germline ends. The CDR3 is made up of 15 amino acids. This clonotype was seen at least ten times. Its cognate antigen is unknown. The chain combines TRBV12-3 or TRBV12-4 with TRBJ1-3; no reliable D call. This material consisted of CD8+ T cells sorted from PBMCs, taken on the day of the yellow fever booster vaccination. The receptor comes from a man between 18 and 35 years old who received the YFV17D yellow fever vaccine. The CDR3, as DNA: TGTGCCAGCAGTTTTTGGGCGTACTCTGGAAACACCATATATTTT. Residues: CASSFWAYSGNTIYF.